These T cell receptor beta chains were read from a single sample in a study of identical twins. TCRdb reanalysed the 5' RACE reads using MiXCR and keeps one entry per CDR3 protein. The sample yields under 900,000 distinct CDR3 sequences, about 12% seen once. This same sample was also part of a study on yellow fever vaccine responses in identical twins.

The material sequenced was PBMCs. All receptors derive from a woman between 18 and 29 years old in good health. Each CDR3 is given with its conserved first and last residue. A D gene is named only where the DNA matches it firmly. Size values are once, few and many counts, or a class for expanded clones, and some rows have none.

-	TRBV29-1	TRBJ1-1	-	CSEHTNTEAFF	TGCAGCGAGCACACGAACACTGAAGCTTTCTTT
-	TRBV7-7	TRBJ1-1	-	CASSLVLGAEAFF	TGTGCCAGCAGCTTAGTGTTAGGTGCTGAAGCTTTCTTT
TRBD1	TRBV2	TRBJ1-6	few	CASGQAHNSPLHF	TGTGCCAGCGGACAGGCGCATAATTCACCCCTCCACTTT
-	TRBV2	TRBJ1-2	few	CASSDVVGTQGYTF	TGTGCCAGCAGTGACGTCGTGGGCACACAAGGCTACACCTTC
-	TRBV20-1	TRBJ2-7	-	CSARSLAPSSYEQYF	TGCAGTGCCCGGAGTCTAGCGCCAAGCTCCTACGAGCAGTACTTC
TRBD1	TRBV28	TRBJ1-1	few	CASNDRGAEAFF	TGTGCCAGTAACGACAGGGGCGCTGAAGCTTTCTTT
-	TRBV12-3/TRBV12-4	TRBJ2-2	few	CASSPQGQLRTGELFF	TGTGCCAGCAGTCCCCAAGGACAGTTACGGACCGGGGAGCTGTTTTTT
-	TRBV12-3/TRBV12-4	TRBJ2-3	-	CASSYERRVWTDTQYF	TGTGCCAGCAGCTACGAACGGAGGGTATGGACAGATACGCAGTATTTT
TRBD2	TRBV9	TRBJ2-1	-	CASSTGTSGIGTYNEQFF	TGTGCCAGCAGCACAGGGACTAGCGGGATAGGTACCTACAATGAGCAGTTCTTC
-	TRBV4-1	TRBJ1-1	many	CASSQEYSWTEAFF	TGCGCCAGCAGCCAAGAGTATTCGTGGACTGAAGCTTTCTTT
-	TRBV4-1	TRBJ2-7	once	CASSQPGVTGYEQYF	TGCGCCAGCAGCCAACCAGGGGTCACAGGGTACGAGCAGTACTTC
-	TRBV28	TRBJ2-5	-	CASSFPAGVGETQYF	TGTGCCAGCAGTTTTCCCGCAGGGGTCGGAGAGACCCAGTACTTC
-	TRBV18	TRBJ1-1	many	CASSPLRTALSAFF	TGTGCCAGCTCACCACTTCGGACAGCGCTATCAGCTTTCTTT
-	TRBV27	TRBJ1-5	-	CASSLIGMQAAQPQHF	TGTGCCAGCAGTTTAATTGGAATGCAGGCAGCTCAGCCCCAGCATTTT
TRBD1	TRBV4-1	TRBJ1-1	few	CASSPRLKRQGMNTEAFF	TGCGCCAGCAGCCCTCGCCTTAAGAGACAGGGAATGAACACTGAAGCTTTCTTT
-	TRBV2	TRBJ2-7	few	CASSVNYLSYEQYF	TGTGCCAGCAGTGTTAACTACCTCTCCTACGAGCAGTACTTC
-	TRBV7-9	TRBJ2-2	few	CASSLLRLGTGELFF	TGTGCCAGCAGCTTATTGCGTCTGGGCACCGGGGAGCTGTTTTTT
TRBD2	TRBV5-1	TRBJ2-7	-	CASSLGGREREQYF	TGCGCCAGCAGCTTGGGGGGGAGGGAACGAGAGCAGTACTTC
TRBD1	TRBV20-1	TRBJ2-1	few	CSAYRGSYNEQFF	TGCAGCGCGTACAGGGGCTCTTACAATGAGCAGTTCTTC
-	TRBV11-2	TRBJ1-1	few	CASSQQVTNTEAFF	TGTGCCAGCAGCCAACAGGTAACGAACACTGAAGCTTTCTTT
-	TRBV21-1	TRBJ2-3	few	CASSYPHGSGGGDTQYF	TGTGCCAGCAGCTACCCACACGGTAGCGGGGGAGGTGATACGCAGTATTTT
TRBD2	TRBV18	TRBJ2-1	-	CASSPRLAGGWQFF	TGTGCCAGCTCACCGCGTTTGGCGGGAGGTTGGCAGTTCTTC
-	TRBV28	TRBJ1-2	-	CASSPPHQYGYTF	TGTGCCAGCAGTCCGCCCCACCAATATGGCTACACCTTC
-	TRBV3-1	TRBJ2-1	-	CASSSGLPPVGSYNEQFF	TGTGCCAGCAGCAGTGGACTACCGCCCGTTGGCTCCTACAATGAGCAGTTCTTC
TRBD2	TRBV7-9	TRBJ2-7	-	CASSFLAGEGEQYF	TGTGCCAGCAGCTTCTTAGCGGGAGAGGGCGAGCAGTACTTC
TRBD1	TRBV6-1	TRBJ2-3	few	CASSEEVLGQGLLTDTQYF	TGTGCCAGCAGTGAAGAGGTATTGGGACAGGGGCTTTTGACAGATACGCAGTATTTT
-	TRBV7-2	TRBJ1-5	few	CASSLRGQSNQPQHF	TGTGCCAGCAGCTTAAGAGGACAGTCTAATCAGCCCCAGCATTTT
TRBD1	TRBV7-8	TRBJ2-7	few	CASSLRDRGHEQYF	TGTGCCAGCAGCTTACGGGACAGGGGGCACGAGCAGTACTTC
-	TRBV7-9	TRBJ2-3	-	CASSGDGWSDTQYF	TGTGCCAGCAGCGGCGACGGTTGGTCAGATACGCAGTATTTT